These 32 T cell receptor beta chains originate from one sample sequenced in a study of spatial heterogeneity in lung cancer. One entry per CDR3 protein, called by TCRdb with MiXCR from the 5' RACE reads. The sample holds tens of thousands of distinct CDR3 sequences; about 6.7% are singletons and the top ten take roughly two fifths. Regarding time point: sample taken at primary tumor resection. From tumor, nontumor lung or frozen PBMC, whole RNA was taken unsorted for sequencing. The material sequenced was PBMCs, taken at surgery. The source is a female donor with early-stage non-small cell lung cancer.

This clonotype showed up many times. The rearrangement uses TRBV5-1 and TRBJ2-5; no clear D gene. The CDR3 has 14 residues. Deletions cut 4 bases from V and 2 bases from J, with 12 bases between. Germline assignment: CDR1 SGHRS and CDR2 YFSETQ. For the CDR3, the DNA is TGCGCCAGCAGCGATACAGCGACTCAAGAGACCCAGTACTTC. It translates to CASSDTATQETQYF.

This clonotype was recorded a few times. V is TRBV6-2 or TRBV6-3 and J is TRBJ1-1; D ambiguous. V lost 2 bases, J lost 5 bases, and 15 bases lay in between. The germline V gene has CDR1 MNHEY and CDR2 SVGEGT. This CDR3 is built from 15 residues. The CDR3 DNA is TGTGCCAGCAGTTACCCCGCCGGAGGAGGAACTGAAGCTTTCTTT. This codes for CASSYPAGGGTEAFF.

This clonotype has a count of ten or more. V is TRBV20-1 and J is TRBJ1-3; no clear D gene. The CDR3 length is 12 residues. Germline V gene lookup returns CDR1 DFQATT and CDR2 SNEGSKA (reference sequence). Trimming took 5 bases from V and 4 from J, leaving 9 bases between them. CDR3 DNA: TGCAGTGCTTTCCCACAGGGAAACACCATATATTTT. Translated: CSAFPQGNTIYF.

The chain is built from TRBV28 and TRBJ2-7, with D possibly matching TRBD2 (5 bases). There are 12 residues in the CDR3. Germline V gene sequence: CDR1 MDHEN, CDR2 SYDVKM. V shed 3 bases and J shed 6 bases, with 9 bases lying between them. CDR3 protein: CASSFAGGEQYF. The CDR3 nucleotides read TGTGCCAGCAGTTTTGCAGGAGGCGAGCAGTACTTC.

This clonotype has ten or more counts. This chain joins TRBV28 and TRBJ2-1; D may correspond to TRBD1 or TRBD2 (6 bases each). Germline-derived CDR1 and CDR2 are MDHEN and SYDVKM. Trimming removed 4 bases at V and 1 base at J, with 11 bases between. The CDR3 has 15 residues. The CDR3 bases are TGTGCCAGCAGTTCCACAGGGACTTCCTACAATGAGCAGTTCTTC. It translates to CASSSTGTSYNEQFF. The full variable domain, completed using reference TRBV28 and TRBJ2-1, is DVKVTQSSRYLVKRTGEKVFLECVQDMDHENMFWYRQDPGLGLRLIYFSYDVKMKEKGDIPEGYSVSREKKERFSLILESASTNQTSMYLCASSSTGTSYNEQFFGPGTRLTVL.

Here the CDR3 DNA reads TGTGCCAGCAGTTGGGGGGCCAGCCCTGAAGCTTTCTTT. Protein sequence: CASSWGASPEAFF. This chain connects TRBV6-2 or TRBV6-3 to TRBJ1-1; D perhaps matches TRBD1 (6 bases). Deletions cut 4 bases from V and 6 bases from J, with 12 bases between. Per germline, CDR1 MNHEY and CDR2 SVGEGT. The CDR3 runs 13 residues.

This clonotype has just a few counts. The chain couples TRBV20-1 to TRBJ2-7; the match to TRBD2 covers 8 bases. V lost 6 bases and J lost 5; bases outside the gene matches: 12. Germline CDR1 DFQATT, CDR2 SNEGSKA (reference sequence). The CDR3 runs 14 residues. The CDR3 DNA follows: TGCAGTGCAGCTCGTCCCCTAGCGGGCGACGAGCAGTACTTC. This codes for CSAARPLAGDEQYF.

Only a few counts were recorded for this clonotype. J is TRBJ2-5 and V is TRBV7-8; the D is unclear. The CDR3 length is 13 residues. Trimming took 5 bases from V and 5 from J, leaving 12 bases between them. Germline CDR1 SGHVS, CDR2 FQNEAQ. The DNA of the CDR3 is TGTGCCAGCAGCCCTCTTGTGGGGGAGACCCAGTACTTC. This sequence encodes CASSPLVGETQYF.

This clonotype was detected ten times or more. V gene TRBV2 combines with J gene TRBJ1-4; possibly TRBD1 for D (5 bases). V gave up 8 bases and J gave up 8 bases, with 15 bases separating them. The CDR3 sequence is 13 residues long. Germline lookup yields CDR1 SNHLY and CDR2 FYNNEI. The chain's CDR3 is CASWLQGGEKLFF. The CDR3 DNA is TGTGCCAGCTGGCTCCAGGGAGGGGAAAAACTGTTTTTT.

This clonotype was counted only a few times. The chain employs TRBV7-9 and TRBJ2-1; 7 positions agree with TRBD2. The V gene's germline CDR1 is SEHNR and CDR2 FQNEAQ (reference sequence). The junction had 19 bases not matched to a gene; V was cut back by 5 bases and J by 0 bases. This CDR3 has 20 residues. CDR3: CASSPRRGAGRMSSYNEQFF. In DNA, the CDR3 is TGTGCCAGCAGCCCTCGAAGAGGAGCGGGGAGGATGAGCTCCTACAATGAGCAGTTCTTC.

This clonotype has more than one count but fewer than ten. The gene calls are TRBV7-2 and TRBJ2-2; 8 nucleotides line up with TRBD1. From germline, CDR1 is SGHTA and CDR2 FQGNSA. The V gene end was trimmed by 2 bases and the J gene end by 7 bases; junction bases not matched to a gene: 12. This CDR3 comprises 17 residues. The CDR3 is CASSLIGQGAKGGELFF. DNA for the CDR3: TGTGCCAGCAGCTTAATCGGACAGGGCGCTAAGGGCGGGGAGCTGTTTTTT.

This clonotype was observed at least ten times. This chain joins TRBV23-1 and TRBJ2-2, with D unclear. TRBV23-1 counts as an open reading frame of uncertain function. The length of the CDR3 is 16 residues. Trimming shortened V by 2 bases and J by 1 base, and 11 bases separated the two germline ends. The CDR3: CASSQELHMNTGELFF. CDR3 DNA sequence: TGCGCCAGCAGTCAAGAGTTGCATATGAACACCGGGGAGCTGTTTTTT.

This clonotype has ten or more counts. The chain couples TRBV7-2 to TRBJ2-3, with D hard to call. CDR3 length: 13 residues. CDR1 is SGHTA, CDR2 FQGNSA, per germline. V was shortened by 6 bases and J by 7 bases, with 14 bases between the two germline ends. CDR3 nucleotide sequence: TGTGCCAGCAGATTGAAGGCCAGTAATACGCAGTATTTT. This translates into CASRLKASNTQYF.

This clonotype was seen many times. This rearrangement joins TRBV4-1 to TRBJ2-1, with TRBD2 as a possible D gene (6 bases). The V end was cut by 0 bases, the J end by 12 bases, with 21 bases between. This CDR3 has 16 amino acids. Germline loops: CDR1 MGHRA, CDR2 YSYEKL. CDR3 sequence: CASSQDGGSGIVGQFF. CDR3 coding DNA: TGCGCCAGCAGCCAAGATGGAGGGTCCGGGATTGTCGGGCAGTTCTTC.

Ten or more counts support this clonotype. This chain links TRBV11-2 with TRBJ2-1, with D hard to call. CDR3 size: 14 residues. V was cut by 2 bases and J by 5 bases, with 10 bases left in between. The germline V gene encodes CDR1 SGHAT and CDR2 FQNNGV. The DNA for the CDR3 is TGTGCCAGCAGCTTACTGGCGGAGAACAATGAGCAGTTCTTC. Translation gives CASSLLAENNEQFF.

This clonotype was seen ten or more times. V gene TRBV7-2 combines with J gene TRBJ2-3; D not resolved. The V gene's germline CDR1 is SGHTA and CDR2 FQGNSA. V lost 4 bases and J lost 2, with 4 bases in between. This CDR3 has 12 amino acids. The CDR3 region has the DNA TGTGCCAGCAGCTCGTTCACAGATACGCAGTATTTT. Translation gives CASSSFTDTQYF.

This clonotype was seen only a few times. The rearrangement uses TRBV4-1 and TRBJ2-5; a weak D match, TRBD2 (6 bases). Trimming stripped 6 bases from V and 5 bases from J, with 13 bases between. CDR3 size: 13 residues. The V gene's germline CDR1 is MGHRA and CDR2 YSYEKL. CDR3 region: CASSSTSHETQYF. The CDR3 DNA is TGCGCCAGCAGTTCTACTAGCCATGAGACCCAGTACTTC.

This clonotype came up many times. The CDR3 bases are TGTGCCACCAGTGATTCTGACGGGGGGTTGAGTGAGCAGTTCTTC. It is translated as CATSDSDGGLSEQFF. The genes are TRBV24-1 and TRBJ2-1; 7 bases are a match to TRBD2. CDR3 size: 15 residues. CDR1 is KGHDR, CDR2 SFDVKD, per germline. V lost 2 bases to trimming and J lost 9 bases; unmatched junction nucleotides: 9.

This clonotype occurred many times. This chain links TRBV6-5 with TRBJ1-1; 7 nucleotides agree with TRBD1. Trimming cost V 5 bases and J 10 bases; bases outside gene matches: 4. This CDR3 spans 11 amino acids. Germline values: CDR1 MNHEY, CDR2 SVGAGI. The CDR3 nucleotides are TGTGCCAGCAGTACAGGGGCGGCAGCTTTCTTT. Protein: CASSTGAAAFF.

This clonotype was counted many times. V and J are TRBV28 and TRBJ2-4; D call uncertain. V lost 5 bases and J lost 2, with 16 bases in between. Germline V gene data show CDR1 as MDHEN and CDR2 as SYDVKM. The CDR3 has 16 amino acids. The CDR3 here is CASSPNFRTPKNIQYF. DNA of the CDR3: TGTGCCAGCAGTCCGAACTTCAGGACCCCCAAAAACATTCAGTACTTC.

Ten or more counts support this clonotype. The chain recombines TRBV29-1 with TRBJ2-3; weak D call: TRBD2 (6 bases). The CDR3 is made up of 14 amino acids. The germline CDR1 and CDR2 sequences are SQVTM and ANQGSEA. V was shortened by 2 bases and J by 0 bases, with 9 bases between the two germline ends. In nucleotides, the CDR3 is TGCAGCGTTGAATCCGCGGGGAGCACAGATACGCAGTATTTT. Its translation: CSVESAGSTDTQYF.

V is TRBV27 and J is TRBJ2-5, with 7 bases lining up with TRBD1. This CDR3 has 15 residues. V was pared by 5 bases and J by 5 bases, with 11 bases of the junction left unmatched. Looked up from germline, CDR1 is MNHEY and CDR2 is SMNVEV (reference sequence). The CDR3 is CASSPKQGMGETQYF. For the CDR3, the DNA is TGTGCCAGCAGTCCGAAACAGGGGATGGGGGAGACCCAGTACTTC.

This clonotype has a count of ten or more. The gene calls are TRBV20-1 and TRBJ2-5; D gene unclear. Germline V lookup: CDR1 DFQATT, CDR2 SNEGSKA (reference sequence). CDR3 length: 11 amino acids. Trimming cost V 1 base and J 4 bases, with 4 bases left between them. CDR3 loop: CSARVGETQYF. In nucleotides, the CDR3 is TGCAGTGCTAGAGTTGGAGAGACCCAGTACTTC.

There are many counts of this clonotype. The chain combines TRBV28 with TRBJ1-1; TRBD1 matches at 11 bases. The V and J ends lost 3 bases and 5 bases, in that order; junction bases with no gene match: 5. The CDR3 contains 15 residues. CDR1 is MDHEN and CDR2 is SYDVKM in the germline V gene. The CDR3 here is CASSLLDRGRTEAFF. In DNA, the CDR3 is TGTGCCAGCAGTTTGCTGGACAGGGGGCGGACTGAAGCTTTCTTT.

The chain carries TRBV6-5 and TRBJ2-3, with D perhaps TRBD1 (5 bases). V lost 7 bases and J lost 0, with 14 bases in between. From germline, CDR1 is MNHEY and CDR2 SVGAGI. The CDR3 covers 15 residues. Here the CDR3 DNA reads TGTGCCAGCACCCAGGGTCATGAGAGCACAGATACGCAGTATTTT. It codes for CASTQGHESTDTQYF.

This clonotype was picked up a small number of times. This rearrangement joins TRBV2 to TRBJ2-1; D possibly uses TRBD1 or TRBD2 (6 bases each). Trimming removed 5 bases from V and 13 bases from J, with 33 bases in between. Germline V gene sequence: CDR1 SNHLY, CDR2 FYNNEI. This CDR3 is built from 18 residues. The CDR3 sequence is CASSRPAVGGLLVHPQFF. The CDR3 DNA sequence: TGTGCCAGCAGTCGCCCAGCCGTAGGGGGGCTCCTCGTCCACCCCCAGTTCTTC.

This clonotype showed up many times. The rearrangement joins TRBV7-9 to TRBJ1-1; no clear D gene. Trimming pared 3 bases from V and 5 bases from J, leaving 10 bases between. Germline V gene data show CDR1 as SEHNR and CDR2 as FQNEAQ (reference sequence). CDR3 length equals 13 residues. The CDR3, as DNA: TGTGCCAGCAGCTTTGGATTCGGGACTGAAGCTTTCTTT. Residues: CASSFGFGTEAFF. Complete variable domain (other parts from reference TRBV7-9 and TRBJ1-1): DTGVSQNPRHKITKRGQNVTFRCDPISEHNRLYWYRQTLGQGPEFLTYFQNEAQLEKSRLLSDRFSAERPKGSFSTLEIQRTEQGDSAMYLCASSFGFGTEAFFGQGTRLTVV.

This clonotype was found many times. The chain is built from TRBV7-8 and TRBJ1-2; D is perhaps TRBD1 (6 bases). The CDR3 extends over 15 amino acids. Germline V lookup: CDR1 SGHVS, CDR2 FQNEAQ. Trimming shortened V by 4 bases and J by 8 bases, and 20 bases separated the two germline ends. The CDR3 DNA reads as TGTGCCAGCAGCTCCCCCCGGGGGGGGCCGGGGGGCTACACCTTC. Translation gives CASSSPRGGPGGYTF. Using reference TRBV7-8 and TRBJ1-2 for the parts outside the CDR3, the full variable domain is GAGVSQSPRYKVAKRGQDVALRCDPISGHVSLFWYQQALGQGPEFLTYFQNEAQLDKSGLPSDRFFAERPEGSVSTLKIQRTQQEDSAVYLCASSSPRGGPGGYTFGSGTRLTVV.

The chain combines TRBV30 with TRBJ1-1; D remains unclear. The CDR3 totals 11 residues. The V and J ends lost 4 bases and 5 bases respectively, with 8 bases between them. The V gene's germline CDR1 is GTSNPN and CDR2 SVGIG (reference sequence). Here the CDR3 DNA reads TGTGCCTGGACGCTGGGGACTGAAGCTTTCTTT. The encoded protein is CAWTLGTEAFF. Filled out from reference TRBV30 and TRBJ1-1, the complete variable domain reads SQTIHQWPATLVQPVGSPLSLECTVEGTSNPNLYWYRQAAGRGLQLLFYSVGIGQISSEVPQNLSASRPQDRQFILSSKKLLLSDSGFYLCAWTLGTEAFFGQGTRLTVV.

This clonotype was detected only a few times. CDR3 region: CASSLEQGQTNVLTF. The CDR3 coding sequence is TGTGCCAGCAGCTTAGAACAGGGGCAGACCAACGTCCTGACTTTC. The chain combines TRBV7-9 with TRBJ2-6; 7 bases agree with TRBD1. The CDR3 totals 15 residues. With V trimmed by 1 base and J by 8 bases, 5 bases remained unmatched. Germline V gives CDR1 SEHNR, CDR2 FQNEAQ (reference sequence).

This clonotype was detected ten times or more. The gene calls are TRBV3-1 and TRBJ1-2, with D unclear. This CDR3 region has 14 residues. CDR1 is LGHDT and CDR2 is YNNKEL in the germline V gene (reference sequence). V lost 3 bases and J 0 bases, leaving 8 bases between the germline ends. CDR3 sequence (DNA): TGTGCCAGCAGCCACGGGCCTTCTAACTATGGCTACACCTTC. Residues: CASSHGPSNYGYTF.

This clonotype was found many times. The chain carries TRBV12-3 or TRBV12-4 and TRBJ2-3; D may correspond to TRBD1 or TRBD2 (5 bases each). V shed 5 bases and J shed 3 bases, with 15 bases lying between them. The CDR3 runs to 15 residues. The DNA for the CDR3 is TGTGCCAGCAGTCCTCGGGACGCCATGACAGATACGCAGTATTTT. Residues: CASSPRDAMTDTQYF.